Listed here are 5 T cell receptor beta chains from one sample, sequenced in a study of beta chain features in type 1 diabetes. Investigators reverse transcribed all isolated RNA, so they sequenced expressed TCRB transcripts. Sequenced by immunoSEQ multiplex PCR; TCRdb stores in-frame clones only, minus some. The sample yields 240,000 or so clones, around 26% seen once. The sample taken for sequencing was central memory CD4+ T cells from blood. The receptors here all came from a man aged 30 to 45 in good health.

Notes on this clone: The same CDR3 also results from other DNA sequences found in this sample. The V gene is TRBV6-5, the J gene TRBJ2-5; 7 bases align to TRBD1. The CDR3 consists of 14 residues. Unmatched junction bases numbered 3, after V lost 0 bases and J lost 5 bases. Germline V gene lookup returns CDR1 MNHEY and CDR2 SVGAGI. The CDR3 bases are TGTGCCAGCAGTTACTCGACAGGGTTGGAGACCCAGTACTTC. Protein: CASSYSTGLETQYF.

CDR3 nucleotide sequence: TGTGCCAGCAGCCCCGGACAGACCCTCAACACTGAAGCTTTCTTT. It translates to CASSPGQTLNTEAFF. The chain carries TRBV5-4 and TRBJ1-1, with D perhaps TRBD1 (6 bases). CDR3 length: 15 residues. Germline assignment: CDR1 SGHNT and CDR2 YYREEE (reference sequence). Between the trimmed V and J ends, which lost 4 bases and 2 bases, there was a span of 15 bases.

In regard to this clone: The sample has other DNA sequences that encode this CDR3 too. This sequence joins TRBV5-1 and TRBJ2-7; D is unresolved. Germline V lookup: CDR1 SGHRS, CDR2 YFSETQ. The germline V and J ends were trimmed by 0 bases and 0 bases, with 10 bases remaining between them. The CDR3 is 15 amino acids. The CDR3 coding sequence is TGCGCCAGCAGCTTGGGGCATACGAGCTCCTACGAGCAGTACTTC. Translation: CASSLGHTSSYEQYF.

V and J are TRBV20-1 and TRBJ2-7; 7 bases match TRBD1. In germline, CDR1 is DFQATT, CDR2 SNEGSKA (reference sequence). The V segment lost 6 bases and the J segment 6 bases; nucleotides outside the gene matches: 5. CDR3 length: 11 amino acids. The CDR3, as DNA: TGCAGTGCCGGGACAGTCCCCGAGCAGTACTTC. It yields the protein CSAGTVPEQYF.

This clone was counted between two and nine times. The CDR3 protein is CASSVGAEYEQYF. CDR3 in DNA: TGTGCCAGCAGCGTAGGGGCAGAGTACGAGCAGTACTTC. The chain joins TRBV9 to TRBJ2-7; D uncertain. This CDR3 spans 13 amino acids. Trimming stripped 0 bases from V and 4 bases from J, with 8 bases between. Germline CDR1 and CDR2: SGDLS and YYNGEE.